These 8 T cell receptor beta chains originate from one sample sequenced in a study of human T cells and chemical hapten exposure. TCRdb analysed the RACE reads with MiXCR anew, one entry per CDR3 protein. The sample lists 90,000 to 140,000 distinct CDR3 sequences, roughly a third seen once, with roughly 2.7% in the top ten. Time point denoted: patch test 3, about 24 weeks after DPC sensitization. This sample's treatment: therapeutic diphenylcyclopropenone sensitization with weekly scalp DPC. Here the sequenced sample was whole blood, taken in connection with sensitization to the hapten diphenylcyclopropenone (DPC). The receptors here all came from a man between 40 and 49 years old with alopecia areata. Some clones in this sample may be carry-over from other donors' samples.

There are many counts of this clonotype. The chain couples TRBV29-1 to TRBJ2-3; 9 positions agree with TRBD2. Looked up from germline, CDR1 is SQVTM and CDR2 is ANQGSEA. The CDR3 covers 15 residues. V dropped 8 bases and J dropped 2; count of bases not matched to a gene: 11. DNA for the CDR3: TGCAGCCCCTGCGTCGGACTAGCGATCACAGATACGCAGTATTTT. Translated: CSPCVGLAITDTQYF.

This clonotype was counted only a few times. The DNA for the CDR3 is TGTGCCAGCAGTTTAGTAGCGGGGTACAATGAGCAGTTCTTC. It encodes CASSLVAGYNEQFF. The chain recombines TRBV12-3 or TRBV12-4 with TRBJ2-1; TRBD2 agrees at 8 bases. The CDR3 is made up of 14 amino acids. V dropped 1 base and J dropped 4; count of bases not matched to a gene: 0.

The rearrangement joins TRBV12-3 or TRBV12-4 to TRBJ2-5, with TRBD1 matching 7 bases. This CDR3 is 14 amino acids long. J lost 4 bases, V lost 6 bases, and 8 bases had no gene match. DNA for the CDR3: TGTGCCAGCAGAAACTTGACAGGGATAGAGACCCAGTACTTC. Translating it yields CASRNLTGIETQYF.

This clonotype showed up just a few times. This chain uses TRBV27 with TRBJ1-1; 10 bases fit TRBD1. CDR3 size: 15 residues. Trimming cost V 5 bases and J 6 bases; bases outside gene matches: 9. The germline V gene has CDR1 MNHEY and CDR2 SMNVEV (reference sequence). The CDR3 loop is CASSLDRGLVAEAFF. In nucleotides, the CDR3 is TGTGCCAGCAGTCTAGACAGGGGGCTCGTCGCTGAAGCTTTCTTT.

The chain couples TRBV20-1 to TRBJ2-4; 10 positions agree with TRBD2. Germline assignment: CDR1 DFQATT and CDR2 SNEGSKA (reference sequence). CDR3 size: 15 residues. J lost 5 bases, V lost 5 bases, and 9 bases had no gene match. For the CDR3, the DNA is TGCAGTGCTTTTCCCCTTAGCGGGAGGCAAAACATTCAGTACTTC. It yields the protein CSAFPLSGRQNIQYF.

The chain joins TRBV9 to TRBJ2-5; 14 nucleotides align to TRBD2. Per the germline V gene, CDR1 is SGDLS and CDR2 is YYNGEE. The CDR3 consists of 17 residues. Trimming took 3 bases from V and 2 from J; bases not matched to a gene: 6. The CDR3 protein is CASSGGGLAGVQETQYF. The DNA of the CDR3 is TGTGCCAGCAGCGGTGGGGGACTAGCGGGGGTTCAAGAGACCCAGTACTTC.

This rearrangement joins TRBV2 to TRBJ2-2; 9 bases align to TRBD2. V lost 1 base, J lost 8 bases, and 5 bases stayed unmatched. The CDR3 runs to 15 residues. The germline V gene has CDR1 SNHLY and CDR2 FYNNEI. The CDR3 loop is CASSEVAGELGELFF. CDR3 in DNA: TGTGCCAGCAGTGAAGTAGCGGGAGAGTTGGGGGAGCTGTTTTTT. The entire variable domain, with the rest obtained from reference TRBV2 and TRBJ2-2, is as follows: EPEVTQTPSHQVTQMGQEVILRCVPISNHLYFYWYRQILGQKVEFLVSFYNNEISEKSEIFDDQFSVERPDGSNFTLKIRSTKLEDSAMYFCASSEVAGELGELFFGEGSRLTVL.

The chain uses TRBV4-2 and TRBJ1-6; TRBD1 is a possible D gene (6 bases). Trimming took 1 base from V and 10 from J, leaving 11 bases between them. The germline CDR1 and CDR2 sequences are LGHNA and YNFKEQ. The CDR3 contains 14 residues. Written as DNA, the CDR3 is TGTGCCAGCAGCCAAGTGGGGGCCGGGTCACCCCTCCACTTT. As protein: CASSQVGAGSPLHF.